This T cell receptor (beta chain) appears in the sequencing data of a study of shared clonotypes between healthy human individuals. Overall study findings and caveats: Larger estimated richness was generally seen in naive subsets than in memory subsets.

The CDR3 sequence is 12 residues long. Trimming removed 1 base from V and 2 bases from J, with 2 bases in between. CDR1 is SQVTM and CDR2 is ANQGSEA in the germline V gene. Donors comprised healthy HIV-negative adults lacking recent acute infections or vaccinations. Profiled with immunoSEQ multiplex PCR; TCRdb holds only in-frame clones, not every one. Among some 1.1 million clones listed, approximately 80% were seen once. For this clone: Its cognate antigen is unknown. Within the sample, other DNA sequences also encode this same CDR3.

The TCR comes from a man younger than 35 in good health. Some clones in this sample may be carry-over from other donors' samples. The genes are TRBV29-1 and TRBJ2-2; no definite D call. The specimen sequenced was memory CD4+ T cells from PBMCs. Subset indicated: CD45RA-negative fraction. CDR3 DNA sequence: TGCAGCGTTGAAGGTAACACCGGGGAGCTGTTTTTT. The encoded protein is CSVEGNTGELFF.